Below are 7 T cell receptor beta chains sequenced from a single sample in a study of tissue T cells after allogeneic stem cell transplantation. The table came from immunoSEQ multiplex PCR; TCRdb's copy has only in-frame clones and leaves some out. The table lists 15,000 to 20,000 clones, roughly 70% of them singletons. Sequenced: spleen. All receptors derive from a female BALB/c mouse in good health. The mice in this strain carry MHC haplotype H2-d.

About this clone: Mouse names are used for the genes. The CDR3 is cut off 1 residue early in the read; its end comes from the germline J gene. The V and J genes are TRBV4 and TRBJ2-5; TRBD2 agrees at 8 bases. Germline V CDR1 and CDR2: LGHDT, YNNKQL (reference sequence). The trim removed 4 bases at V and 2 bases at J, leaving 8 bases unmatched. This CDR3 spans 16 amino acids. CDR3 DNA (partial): TGTGCCAGCAGCTTTCTCCGGGACTGGAGCCAAGACACCCAGTAC. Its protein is CASSFLRDWSQDTQY. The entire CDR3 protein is CASSFLRDWSQDTQYF.

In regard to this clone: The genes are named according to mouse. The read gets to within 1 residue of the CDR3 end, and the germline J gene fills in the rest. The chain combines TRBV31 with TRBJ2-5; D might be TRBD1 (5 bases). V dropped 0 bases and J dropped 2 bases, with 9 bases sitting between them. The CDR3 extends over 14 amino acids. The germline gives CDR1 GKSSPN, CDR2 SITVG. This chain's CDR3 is CAWSLERGQDTQYF. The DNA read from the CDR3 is TGTGCCTGGAGTCTAGAAAGGGGCCAAGACACCCAGTAC.

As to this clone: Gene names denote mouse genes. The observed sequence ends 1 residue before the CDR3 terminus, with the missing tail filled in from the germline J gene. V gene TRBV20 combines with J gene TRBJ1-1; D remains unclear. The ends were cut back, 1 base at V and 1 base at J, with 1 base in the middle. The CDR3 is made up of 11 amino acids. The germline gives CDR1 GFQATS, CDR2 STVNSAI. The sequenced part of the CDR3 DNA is TGTGGTGCTAGGGTAAACACAGAAGTCTTC. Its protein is CGARVNTEVF. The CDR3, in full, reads CGARVNTEVFF.

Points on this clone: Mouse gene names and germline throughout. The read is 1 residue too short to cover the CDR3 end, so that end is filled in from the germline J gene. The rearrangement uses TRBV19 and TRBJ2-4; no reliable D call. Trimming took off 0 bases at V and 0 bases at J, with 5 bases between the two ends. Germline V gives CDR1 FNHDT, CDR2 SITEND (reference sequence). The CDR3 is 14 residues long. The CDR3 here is CASSIDPSQNTLYF. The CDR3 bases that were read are TGTGCCAGCAGTATAGACCCTAGTCAAAACACCTTGTAC.

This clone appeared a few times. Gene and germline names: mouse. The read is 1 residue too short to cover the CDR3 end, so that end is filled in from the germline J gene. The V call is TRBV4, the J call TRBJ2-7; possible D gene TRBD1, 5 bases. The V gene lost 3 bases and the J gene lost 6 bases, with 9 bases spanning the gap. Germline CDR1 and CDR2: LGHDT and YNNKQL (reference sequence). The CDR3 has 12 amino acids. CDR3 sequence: CASSYPGPEQYF. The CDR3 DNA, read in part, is TGTGCCAGCAGCTATCCAGGGCCTGAACAGTAC.

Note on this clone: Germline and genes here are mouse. The CDR3 here is CASSQERTGVQDTQYF. The sequenced part of the CDR3 DNA is TGTGCCAGCAGCCAAGAACGGACTGGGGTCCAAGACACCCAGTAC. The V gene is TRBV5, the J gene TRBJ2-5, with 9 bases identical to TRBD2. The CDR3 goes on 1 residue after the read ends, and that part is filled in from the germline J gene. Germline-derived CDR1 and CDR2 are LGHNA and YNLKQL (reference sequence). The CDR3 extends over 16 amino acids. V was clipped by 0 bases and J by 2 bases; unmatched bases: 3.

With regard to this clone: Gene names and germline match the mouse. CDR3 bases read: TGTGCCAGCAGCCCCGACAGGGCAAACACAGAAGTCTTC. Protein product: CASSPDRANTEVF. The full CDR3 reads CASSPDRANTEVFF. The genes are TRBV13-3 and TRBJ1-1; 7 bases fit TRBD1. The read halts 1 residue ahead of the CDR3 end, with the missing end drawn from the germline J gene. CDR3 length: 14 residues. V lost 5 bases and J lost 0; bases outside the gene matches: 4. Germline values: CDR1 NNHDY, CDR2 SYVADS.